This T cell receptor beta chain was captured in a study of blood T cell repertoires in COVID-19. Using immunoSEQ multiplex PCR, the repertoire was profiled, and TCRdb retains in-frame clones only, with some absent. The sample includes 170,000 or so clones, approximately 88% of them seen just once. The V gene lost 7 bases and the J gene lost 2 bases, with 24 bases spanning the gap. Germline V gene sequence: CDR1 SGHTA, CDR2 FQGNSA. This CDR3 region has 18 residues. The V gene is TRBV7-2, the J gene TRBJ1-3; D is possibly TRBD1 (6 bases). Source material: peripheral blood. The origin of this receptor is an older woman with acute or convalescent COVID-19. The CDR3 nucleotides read TGTGCCAGCATTCGCACCCCCTTAGGCAGGGGAACTGGAAACACCATATATTTT. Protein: CASIRTPLGRGTGNTIYF. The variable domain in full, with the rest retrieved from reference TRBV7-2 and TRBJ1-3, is GAGVSQSPSNKVTEKGKDVELRCDPISGHTALYWYRQSLGQGLEFLIYFQGNSAPDKSGLPSDRFSAERTGGSVSTLTIQRTQQEDSAVYLCASIRTPLGRGTGNTIYFGEGSWLTVV.